A single TCR beta chain is shown here with its context. Assay used: immunoSEQ multiplex PCR; TCRdb lists only in-frame clones, some missing. The table lists under 200,000 clones, approximately 80% of them singletons. In assigning cohorts, the study relied on participant-reported clinical history. This CDR3 region has 13 residues. Germline loops: CDR1 ENHRY, CDR2 SYGVKD. V lost 2 bases, J lost 4 bases, and 8 bases lay in between. This sample is part of a study of blood T cell repertoires in COVID-19. The chain links TRBV10-3 to TRBJ1-1, with no clear D. Material: PBMCs or T cells enriched from blood (not recorded which). The TCR comes from a woman between 55 and 75 years old with acute COVID-19. CDR3 sequence: CAISEREGTEAFF. The CDR3 coding sequence is TGTGCCATCAGTGAGCGGGAGGGCACTGAAGCTTTCTTT.